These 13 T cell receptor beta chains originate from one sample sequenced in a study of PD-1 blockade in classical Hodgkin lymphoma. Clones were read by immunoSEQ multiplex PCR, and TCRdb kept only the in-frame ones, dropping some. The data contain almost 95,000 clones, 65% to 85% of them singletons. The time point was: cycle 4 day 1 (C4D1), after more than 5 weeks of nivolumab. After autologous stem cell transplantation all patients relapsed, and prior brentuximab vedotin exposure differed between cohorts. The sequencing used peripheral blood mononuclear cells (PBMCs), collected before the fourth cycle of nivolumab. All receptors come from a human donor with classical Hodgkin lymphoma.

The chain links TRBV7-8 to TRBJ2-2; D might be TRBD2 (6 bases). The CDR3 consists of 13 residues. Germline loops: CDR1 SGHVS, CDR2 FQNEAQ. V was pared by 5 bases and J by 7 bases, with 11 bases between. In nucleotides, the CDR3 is TGTGCCAGCAGCACACTAGCTATCGGGGAGCTGTTTTTT. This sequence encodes CASSTLAIGELFF.

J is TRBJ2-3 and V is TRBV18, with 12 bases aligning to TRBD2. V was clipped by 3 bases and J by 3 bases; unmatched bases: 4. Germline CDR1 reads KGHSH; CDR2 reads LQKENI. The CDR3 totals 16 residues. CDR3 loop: CASSPLAGGLTDTQYF. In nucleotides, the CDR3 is TGTGCCAGCTCACCCCTAGCGGGAGGGTTGACAGATACGCAGTATTTT.

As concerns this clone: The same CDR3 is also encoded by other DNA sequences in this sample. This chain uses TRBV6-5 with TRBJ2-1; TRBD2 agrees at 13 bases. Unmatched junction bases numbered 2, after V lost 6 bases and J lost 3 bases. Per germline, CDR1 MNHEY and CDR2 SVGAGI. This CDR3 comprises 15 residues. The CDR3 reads CASSRTSGSYNEQFF. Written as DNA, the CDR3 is TGTGCCAGCAGCAGGACTAGCGGGAGCTACAATGAGCAGTTCTTC.

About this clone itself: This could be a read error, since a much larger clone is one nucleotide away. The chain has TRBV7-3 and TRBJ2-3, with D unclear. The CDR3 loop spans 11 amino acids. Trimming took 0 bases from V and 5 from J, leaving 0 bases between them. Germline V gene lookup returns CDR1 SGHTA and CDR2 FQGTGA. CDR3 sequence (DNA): TGTGCCAGCAGCTTAACAGATACGCAGTATTTT. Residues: CASSLTDTQYF.

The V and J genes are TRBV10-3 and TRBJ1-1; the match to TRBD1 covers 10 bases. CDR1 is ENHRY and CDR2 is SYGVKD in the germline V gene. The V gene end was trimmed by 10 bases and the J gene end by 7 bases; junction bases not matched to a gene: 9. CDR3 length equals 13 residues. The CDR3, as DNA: TGTGCCAACCGACAGGGGGCCTTTGGTGAAGCTTTCTTT. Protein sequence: CANRQGAFGEAFF.

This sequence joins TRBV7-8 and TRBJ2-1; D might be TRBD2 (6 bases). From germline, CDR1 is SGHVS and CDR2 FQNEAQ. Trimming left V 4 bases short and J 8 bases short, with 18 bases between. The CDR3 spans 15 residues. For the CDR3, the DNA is TGTGCCAGCAGCTCCCTTACCGGGAGATTCGATGAGCAGTTCTTC. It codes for CASSSLTGRFDEQFF.

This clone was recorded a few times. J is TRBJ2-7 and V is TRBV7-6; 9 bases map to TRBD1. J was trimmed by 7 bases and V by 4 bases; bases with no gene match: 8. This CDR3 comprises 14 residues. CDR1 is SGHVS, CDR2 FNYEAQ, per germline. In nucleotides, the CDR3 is TGTGCCAGCAGCTGGGGGACAGGGCCGAGGGAGCAGTACTTC. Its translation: CASSWGTGPREQYF.

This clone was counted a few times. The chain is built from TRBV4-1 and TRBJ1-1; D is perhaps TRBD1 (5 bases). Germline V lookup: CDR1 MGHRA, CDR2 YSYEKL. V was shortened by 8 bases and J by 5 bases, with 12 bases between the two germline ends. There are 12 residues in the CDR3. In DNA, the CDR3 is TGCGCCAGCGACATGGGGCTTACTGAAGCTTTCTTT. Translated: CASDMGLTEAFF.

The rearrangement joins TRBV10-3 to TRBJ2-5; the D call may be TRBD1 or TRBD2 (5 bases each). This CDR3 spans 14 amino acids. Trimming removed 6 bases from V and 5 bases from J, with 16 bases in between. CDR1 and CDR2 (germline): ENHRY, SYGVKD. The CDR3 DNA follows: TGTGCCATCAGCCCGGGGCCGACTCCGGAGACCCAGTACTTC. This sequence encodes CAISPGPTPETQYF.

The DNA for the CDR3 is TGTGCCAGCAGCCAAGAGTCCCCAGGGATCGCCTATGGCTACACCTTC. This encodes CASSQESPGIAYGYTF. The chain couples TRBV14 to TRBJ1-2, with D perhaps TRBD1 (5 bases). The CDR3 is 16 residues long. V was clipped by 0 bases and J by 4 bases, with 15 bases between them. CDR1 and CDR2 (germline): SGHDN, FVKESK.

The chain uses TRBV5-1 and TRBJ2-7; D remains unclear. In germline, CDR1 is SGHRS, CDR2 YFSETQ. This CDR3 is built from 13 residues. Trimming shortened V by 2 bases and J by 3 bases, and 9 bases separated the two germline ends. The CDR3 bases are TGCGCCAGCAGCTTATCCATTTTCTACGAGCAGTACTTC. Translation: CASSLSIFYEQYF.

The CDR3 bases are TGTGCCAGCAGCTTAGTCGTCACTGAAGCTTTCTTT. As protein: CASSLVVTEAFF. The chain joins TRBV7-8 to TRBJ1-1; D not resolved. Germline loops: CDR1 SGHVS, CDR2 FQNEAQ. V was clipped by 1 base and J by 4 bases, with 4 bases between them. The CDR3 contains 12 residues.

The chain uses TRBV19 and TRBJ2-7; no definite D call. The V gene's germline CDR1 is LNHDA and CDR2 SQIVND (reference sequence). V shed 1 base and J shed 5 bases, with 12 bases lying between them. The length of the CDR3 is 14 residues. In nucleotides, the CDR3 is TGTGCCAGTAGTATAGGACACTCCCGGGACGAGCAGTACTTC. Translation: CASSIGHSRDEQYF.